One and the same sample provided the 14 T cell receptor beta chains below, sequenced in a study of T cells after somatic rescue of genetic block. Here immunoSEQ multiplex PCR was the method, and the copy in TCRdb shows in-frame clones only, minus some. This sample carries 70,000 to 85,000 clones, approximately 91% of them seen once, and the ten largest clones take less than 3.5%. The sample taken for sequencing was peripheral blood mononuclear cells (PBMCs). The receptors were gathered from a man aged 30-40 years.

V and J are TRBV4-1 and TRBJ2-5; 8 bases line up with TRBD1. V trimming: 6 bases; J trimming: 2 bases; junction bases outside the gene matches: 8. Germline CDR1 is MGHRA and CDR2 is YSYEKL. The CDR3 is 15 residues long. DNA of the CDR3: TGCGCCAGCAGTCAATCGTGGACAGGGCAAGAGACCCAGTACTTC. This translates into CASSQSWTGQETQYF.

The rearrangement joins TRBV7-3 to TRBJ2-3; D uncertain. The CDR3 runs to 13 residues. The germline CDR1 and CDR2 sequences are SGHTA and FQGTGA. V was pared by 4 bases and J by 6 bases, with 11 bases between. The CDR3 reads CASSSTTADTQYF. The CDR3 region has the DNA TGTGCCAGCAGCTCAACGACGGCGGATACGCAGTATTTT.

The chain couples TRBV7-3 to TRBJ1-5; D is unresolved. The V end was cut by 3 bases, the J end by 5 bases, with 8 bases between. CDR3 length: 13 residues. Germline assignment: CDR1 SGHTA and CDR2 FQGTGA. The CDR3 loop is CASSLYDDQPQHF. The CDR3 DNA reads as TGTGCCAGCAGCTTGTACGACGATCAGCCCCAGCATTTT.

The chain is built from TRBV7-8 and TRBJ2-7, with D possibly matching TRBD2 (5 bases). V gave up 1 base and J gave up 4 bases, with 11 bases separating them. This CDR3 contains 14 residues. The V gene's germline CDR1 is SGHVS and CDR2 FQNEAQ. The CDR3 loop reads CASSLGGNRYEQYF. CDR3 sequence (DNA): TGTGCCAGCAGCTTAGGAGGGAATCGGTACGAGCAGTACTTC.

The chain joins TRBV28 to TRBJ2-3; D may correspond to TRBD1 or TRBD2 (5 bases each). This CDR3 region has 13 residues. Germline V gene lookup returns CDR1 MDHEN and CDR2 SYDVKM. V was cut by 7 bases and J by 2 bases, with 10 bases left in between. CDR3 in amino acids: CASNEGNTDTQYF. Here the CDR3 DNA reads TGTGCCAGCAATGAGGGGAACACAGATACGCAGTATTTT. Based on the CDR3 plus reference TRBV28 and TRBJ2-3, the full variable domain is DVKVTQSSRYLVKRTGEKVFLECVQDMDHENMFWYRQDPGLGLRLIYFSYDVKMKEKGDIPEGYSVSREKKERFSLILESASTNQTSMYLCASNEGNTDTQYFGPGTRLTVL.

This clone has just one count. This CDR3 is CASFGTTINEQFF. The CDR3 DNA reads TGTGCCAGCTTCGGGACAACCATTAATGAGCAGTTCTTC. V and J are TRBV7-9 and TRBJ2-1, with D possibly being TRBD1 (6 bases). V was cut by 8 bases and J by 7 bases, with 15 bases left in between. Germline V gives CDR1 SEHNR, CDR2 FQNEAQ (reference sequence). The CDR3 loop spans 13 amino acids.

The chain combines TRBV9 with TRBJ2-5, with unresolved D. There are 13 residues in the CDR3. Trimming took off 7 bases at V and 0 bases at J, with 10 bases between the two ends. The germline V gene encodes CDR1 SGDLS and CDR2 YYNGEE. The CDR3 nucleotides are TGTGCCAGCGGTAGAGCCGACCAAGAGACCCAGTACTTC. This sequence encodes CASGRADQETQYF.

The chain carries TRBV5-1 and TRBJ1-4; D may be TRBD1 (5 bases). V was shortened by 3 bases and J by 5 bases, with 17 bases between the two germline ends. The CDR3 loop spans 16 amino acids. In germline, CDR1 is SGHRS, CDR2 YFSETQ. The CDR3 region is CASSYDGTGANEKLFF. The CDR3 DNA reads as TGCGCCAGCAGCTACGACGGAACAGGAGCAAATGAAAAACTGTTTTTT.

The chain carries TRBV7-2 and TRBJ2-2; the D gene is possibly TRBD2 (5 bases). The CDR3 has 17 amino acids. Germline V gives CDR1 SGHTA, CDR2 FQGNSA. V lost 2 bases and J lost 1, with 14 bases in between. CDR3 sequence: CASSLFGMTLNTGELFF. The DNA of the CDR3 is TGTGCCAGCAGCTTATTCGGGATGACTTTGAACACCGGGGAGCTGTTTTTT.

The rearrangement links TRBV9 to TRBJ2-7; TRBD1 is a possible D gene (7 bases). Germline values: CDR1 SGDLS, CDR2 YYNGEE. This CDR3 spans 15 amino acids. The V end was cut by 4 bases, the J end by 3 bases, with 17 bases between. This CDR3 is CASSPTGQGGYEQYF. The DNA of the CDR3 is TGTGCCAGCAGCCCAACGGGGCAGGGGGGCTACGAGCAGTACTTC.

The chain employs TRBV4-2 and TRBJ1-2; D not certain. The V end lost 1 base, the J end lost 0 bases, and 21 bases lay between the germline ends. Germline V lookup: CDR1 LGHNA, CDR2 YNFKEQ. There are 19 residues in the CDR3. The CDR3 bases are TGTGCCAGCAGCCAAGCTTCCTTCCTAGGGCAGATAGCTAACTATGGCTACACCTTC. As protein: CASSQASFLGQIANYGYTF.

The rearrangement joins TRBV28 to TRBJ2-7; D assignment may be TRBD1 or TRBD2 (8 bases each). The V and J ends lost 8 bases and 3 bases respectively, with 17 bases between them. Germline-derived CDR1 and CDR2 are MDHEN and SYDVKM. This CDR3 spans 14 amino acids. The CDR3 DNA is TGTGCCAGCCGGGGGGGACAGGTTTACTACGAGCAGTACTTC. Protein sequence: CASRGGQVYYEQYF.

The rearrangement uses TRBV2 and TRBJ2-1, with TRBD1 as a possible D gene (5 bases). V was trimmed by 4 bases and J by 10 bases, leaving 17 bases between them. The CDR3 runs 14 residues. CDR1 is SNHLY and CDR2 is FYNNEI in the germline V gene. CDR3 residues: CASSGEWGLGEQFF. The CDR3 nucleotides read TGTGCCAGCAGTGGTGAGTGGGGCCTCGGAGAGCAGTTCTTC.

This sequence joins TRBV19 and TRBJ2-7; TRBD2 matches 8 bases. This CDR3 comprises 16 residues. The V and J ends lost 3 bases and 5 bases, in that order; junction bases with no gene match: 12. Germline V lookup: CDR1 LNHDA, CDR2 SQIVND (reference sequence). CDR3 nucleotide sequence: TGTGCCAGTAGTATTCAGGGACTAGTCTCGAGCAACGAGCAGTACTTC. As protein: CASSIQGLVSSNEQYF. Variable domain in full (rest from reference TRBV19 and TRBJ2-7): DGGITQSPKYLFRKEGQNVTLSCEQNLNHDAMYWYRQDPGQGLRLIYYSQIVNDFQKGDIAEGYSVSREKKESFPLTVTSAQKNPTAFYLCASSIQGLVSSNEQYFGPGTRLTVT.